Following are 32 T cell receptor beta chains from one sample sequenced in a study of beta chain features in type 1 diabetes. The whole isolated RNA underwent reverse transcription, so sequencing captured expressed TCRB transcripts. Produced via immunoSEQ multiplex PCR; TCRdb's table is partial and in-frame only. The repertoire includes tens of thousands of clones, 68% of them detected once, and 0.9% to 1.4% sits in the top ten. Their antigens are not known. Study observations and caveats: TCRB CDR3 length was moderately but significantly reduced in all four CD4+ subsets of Type 1 diabetes patients.

Sample: stem cell memory CD4+ T cells from blood. These receptors originate from a woman in her forties with type 1 diabetes.

The rearrangement joins TRBV20-1 to TRBJ2-1; D uncertain. The germline gives CDR1 DFQATT, CDR2 SNEGSKA (reference sequence). With 5 bases removed from V and 4 bases from J, the gap between germline ends came to 6 bases. The CDR3 consists of 11 residues. The CDR3 DNA sequence: TGCAGTGCTCACGGGTACAATGAGCAGTTCTTC. It specifies CSAHGYNEQFF.

The rearrangement uses TRBV7-3 and TRBJ2-7, with 7 bases lining up with TRBD2. V shed 1 base and J 1 base; nucleotides not matched to a gene: 4. Germline lookup yields CDR1 SGHTA and CDR2 FQGTGA. The CDR3 loop spans 15 amino acids. CDR3 coding DNA: TGTGCCAGCAGCTTAAGGAGCGGGATTTCCTACGAGCAGTACTTC. As protein: CASSLRSGISYEQYF.

V usage is TRBV30 and J usage is TRBJ2-3; no firm D call. The V end was cut by 8 bases, the J end by 4 bases, with 16 bases between. Germline V CDR1 and CDR2: GTSNPN, SVGIG (reference sequence). This CDR3 is 13 amino acids long. Here the CDR3 reads CARQRSPADTQYF. In nucleotides, the CDR3 is TGTGCCCGCCAAAGGAGTCCGGCAGATACGCAGTATTTT.

The chain links TRBV20-1 to TRBJ2-2; 9 nucleotides align to TRBD1. CDR1 and CDR2 (germline): DFQATT, SNEGSKA (reference sequence). V was clipped by 6 bases and J by 14 bases; unmatched bases: 7. CDR3 length equals 11 residues. In nucleotides, the CDR3 is TGCAGTGCCGGACAGGGGTCCATCCTGTTTTTT. Translation: CSAGQGSILFF.

The gene calls are TRBV5-1 and TRBJ2-7; 8 nucleotides align to TRBD1. The ends lost 1 base at V and 6 bases at J; junction bases unmatched: 12. The CDR3 spans 16 residues. Germline CDR1 SGHRS, CDR2 YFSETQ. The CDR3 DNA sequence: TGCGCCAGCAGCTTGACCTCGGACAGGGAGGTGGGCGAGCAGTACTTC. Protein: CASSLTSDREVGEQYF.

The gene calls are TRBV4-3 and TRBJ2-7; TRBD1 agrees at 11 bases. V trimming: 1 base; J trimming: 5 bases; junction bases outside the gene matches: 10. CDR1 is LGHNA and CDR2 is YSLEER in the germline V gene. CDR3 size: 17 residues. For the CDR3, the DNA is TGCGCCAGCAGCCAAGGGAGTCTGGGACAGGGGGGAAACGAGCAGTACTTC. This sequence encodes CASSQGSLGQGGNEQYF.

This clone has a single count. The chain couples TRBV7-2 to TRBJ2-5, with D tentatively TRBD1 (5 bases). The length of the CDR3 is 13 residues. With 6 bases removed from V and 7 bases from J, the gap between germline ends came to 15 bases. Looked up from germline, CDR1 is SGHTA and CDR2 is FQGNSA. CDR3: CASSQGRSGTQYF. The CDR3, as DNA: TGTGCCAGCAGTCAGGGCCGGAGTGGGACCCAGTACTTC.

The chain carries TRBV18 and TRBJ1-2; possible D gene TRBD1, 5 bases. Trimming took 2 bases from V and 4 from J, leaving 14 bases between them. CDR1 is KGHSH and CDR2 is LQKENI in the germline V gene. There are 15 residues in the CDR3. DNA of the CDR3: TGTGCCAGCTCACCATCACAAGGGGCGAGCTATGGCTACACCTTC. Protein: CASSPSQGASYGYTF.

J is TRBJ2-1 and V is TRBV29-1; the match to TRBD2 covers 13 bases. CDR1 is SQVTM and CDR2 is ANQGSEA in the germline V gene. The CDR3 consists of 20 residues. V trimming: 5 bases; J trimming: 9 bases; junction bases outside the gene matches: 25. The CDR3 here is CSVRGARGPRGLAGVLEQFF. The CDR3 DNA reads TGCAGCGTTCGAGGTGCTAGGGGACCGAGAGGACTAGCGGGGGTCCTTGAGCAGTTCTTC.

This clone was counted a few times. The chain joins TRBV7-3 to TRBJ2-6; D might be TRBD1 (6 bases). Trimming stripped 4 bases from V and 0 bases from J, with 13 bases between. Germline V gene data show CDR1 as SGHTA and CDR2 as FQGTGA. This CDR3 has 17 amino acids. The CDR3 loop is CASSSDRRSSGANVLTF. CDR3 in DNA: TGTGCCAGCAGCTCGGACAGAAGGAGCTCTGGGGCCAACGTCCTGACTTTC.

V is TRBV5-5 and J is TRBJ2-7, with 12 bases aligning to TRBD1. The germline gives CDR1 SGHKS, CDR2 YYEKEE (reference sequence). V lost 5 bases and J lost 6; bases outside the gene matches: 12. This CDR3 region has 16 residues. The CDR3 here is CASSWDSGTGGSEQYF. The CDR3 DNA follows: TGTGCCAGCAGTTGGGACTCCGGGACAGGGGGCTCCGAGCAGTACTTC.

CDR3 sequence (DNA): TGTGCCAGCAGGAGACTCAACACTGAAGCTTTCTTT. Its protein is CASRRLNTEAFF. The chain carries TRBV2 and TRBJ1-1; D is ambiguous. V was clipped by 6 bases and J by 2 bases, with 7 bases between them. Germline V gene data show CDR1 as SNHLY and CDR2 as FYNNEI. The length of the CDR3 is 12 residues.

The gene calls are TRBV5-1 and TRBJ1-1; 7 bases fit TRBD1. The length of the CDR3 is 14 residues. V lost 4 bases to trimming and J lost 3 bases; unmatched junction nucleotides: 6. Germline CDR1 and CDR2: SGHRS and YFSETQ. The CDR3 is CASSGTTGDTEAFF. The CDR3 nucleotides are TGCGCCAGCAGCGGAACAACAGGGGACACTGAAGCTTTCTTT.

The count of this clone is one. J is TRBJ2-2 and V is TRBV7-3; 7 bases align to TRBD2. The CDR3 covers 17 residues. With 8 bases clipped from V and 6 bases from J, the junction kept 18 bases outside the gene matches. Germline lookup yields CDR1 SGHTA and CDR2 FQGTGA. As DNA, the CDR3 is TGTGCCAGCTCCCAGGGACGGGGAGGGCCGTTGCCCGGGGAGCTGTTTTTT. Translation gives CASSQGRGGPLPGELFF.

The V and J genes are TRBV4-2 and TRBJ1-1; possibly TRBD1 for D (6 bases). This CDR3 has 13 amino acids. Trimming took 0 bases from V and 9 from J, leaving 11 bases between them. Per the germline V gene, CDR1 is LGHNA and CDR2 is YNFKEQ. In DNA, the CDR3 is TGTGCCAGCAGCCAAGAGGGGGCAGGGCAAGCTTTCTTT. This gives the protein CASSQEGAGQAFF.

This clone appeared a few times. The chain has TRBV29-1 and TRBJ2-7, with unresolved D. Germline lookup yields CDR1 SQVTM and CDR2 ANQGSEA. The V gene lost 2 bases and the J gene lost 1 base, with 6 bases spanning the gap. This CDR3 is 12 amino acids long. CDR3 coding DNA: TGCAGCGTTGAATACGGTTCCTACGAGCAGTACTTC. It encodes CSVEYGSYEQYF.

The gene calls are TRBV7-3 and TRBJ2-4; TRBD1 agrees at 7 bases. Germline V gene data show CDR1 as SGHTA and CDR2 as FQGTGA. The CDR3 sequence is 11 residues long. V was pared by 4 bases and J by 14 bases, with 5 bases of the junction left unmatched. The CDR3 nucleotides are TGTGCCAGCAGCTCGACAGGGCCAGAGTACTTC. It encodes CASSSTGPEYF. The full variable domain, with the rest looked up from reference TRBV7-3 and TRBJ2-4, is GAGVSQTPSNKVTEKGKYVELRCDPISGHTALYWYRQSLGQGPEFLIYFQGTGAADDSGLPNDRFFAVRPEGSVSTLKIQRTERGDSAVYLCASSSTGPEYFGAGTRLSVL.

V gene TRBV28 combines with J gene TRBJ2-3; D is perhaps TRBD1 (5 bases). V was clipped by 6 bases and J by 0 bases, with 10 bases between them. The CDR3 loop spans 14 amino acids. Germline V gives CDR1 MDHEN, CDR2 SYDVKM. CDR3 amino acids: CASSQTVSTDTQYF. The CDR3 DNA is TGTGCCAGCAGCCAGACAGTTAGCACAGATACGCAGTATTTT.

This clone was found a few times. The chain couples TRBV5-6 to TRBJ2-1; a weak D match, TRBD2 (7 bases). V was clipped by 6 bases and J by 2 bases, with 18 bases between them. The CDR3 is made up of 16 amino acids. CDR1 and CDR2 (germline): SGHDT, YYEEEE. As DNA, the CDR3 is TGTGCCAGCACCCTTGGGGGGCTAGCGGCCTACAATGAGCAGTTCTTC. Translation gives CASTLGGLAAYNEQFF.

This clone has only a few counts. This chain links TRBV30 with TRBJ1-5, with 7 bases matching TRBD1. J gave up 4 bases and V 5 bases, and 11 bases lay outside the gene matches. This CDR3 has 15 amino acids. CDR1 and CDR2 (germline): GTSNPN, SVGIG (reference sequence). CDR3 loop: CAWATGTAGNQPQHF. The CDR3 DNA is TGTGCCTGGGCCACCGGGACAGCCGGGAATCAGCCCCAGCATTTT.

The rearrangement links TRBV5-6 to TRBJ1-6; perhaps TRBD1 as D (5 bases). The CDR3 runs to 16 residues. Trimming pared 3 bases from V and 0 bases from J, leaving 10 bases between. Germline V gene data show CDR1 as SGHDT and CDR2 as YYEEEE. Here the CDR3 reads CASSSGGSSYNSPLHF. The CDR3 DNA sequence: TGTGCCAGCAGCTCTGGGGGGAGCTCCTATAATTCACCCCTCCACTTT.

The sample holds a few counts of this clone. The J gene is TRBJ1-2, the V gene TRBV28; 7 bases fit TRBD1. Losses at the gene ends were 6 bases for V and 8 bases for J; bases not matched to a gene: 9. The CDR3 is 13 residues long. Germline V lookup: CDR1 MDHEN, CDR2 SYDVKM. CDR3 sequence reads: CASSRQGGLGYTF. DNA for the CDR3: TGTGCCAGCAGCCGACAGGGAGGATTAGGCTACACCTTC.

This clone was seen a handful of times. The chain carries TRBV20-1 and TRBJ1-1; D not resolved. The CDR3 runs to 10 residues. Germline V gene lookup returns CDR1 DFQATT and CDR2 SNEGSKA (reference sequence). Trimming pared 1 base from V and 8 bases from J, leaving 5 bases between. The CDR3 region is CSARAEEAFF. As DNA, the CDR3 is TGCAGTGCTAGAGCGGAGGAAGCTTTCTTT.

This clone was detected only a few times. The chain links TRBV29-1 to TRBJ1-1; D not certain. The germline V gene encodes CDR1 SQVTM and CDR2 ANQGSEA. Trimming removed 7 bases from V and 1 base from J, with 16 bases in between. The CDR3 has 14 amino acids. CDR3 amino acids: CSARAQRGNTEAFF. CDR3 sequence (DNA): TGCAGCGCCCGGGCTCAACGGGGGAACACTGAAGCTTTCTTT.

This chain joins TRBV4-2 and TRBJ1-1; 10 bases are shared with TRBD1. From germline, CDR1 is LGHNA and CDR2 YNFKEQ. The CDR3 contains 14 residues. V lost 3 bases, J lost 6 bases, and 4 bases stayed unmatched. The CDR3 is CASSQAGTGAEAFF. The CDR3 nucleotides read TGTGCCAGCAGCCAGGCCGGGACAGGGGCTGAAGCTTTCTTT.

The chain carries TRBV5-1 and TRBJ1-2; 8 bases are shared with TRBD1. The V segment lost 0 bases and the J segment 8 bases; nucleotides outside the gene matches: 9. Per germline, CDR1 SGHRS and CDR2 YFSETQ. The CDR3 has 15 amino acids. CDR3 amino acids: CASSLAGAGGKGYTF. For the CDR3, the DNA is TGCGCCAGCAGCTTGGCCGGGGCAGGGGGCAAGGGCTACACCTTC.

This clone appeared a few times. CDR3 in amino acids: CASSPTGGQETQYF. CDR3 nucleotides: TGTGCCAGCTCACCAACGGGGGGCCAAGAGACCCAGTACTTC. The gene calls are TRBV18 and TRBJ2-5; 7 nucleotides match TRBD2. Germline loops: CDR1 KGHSH, CDR2 LQKENI. This CDR3 is built from 14 residues. With 2 bases clipped from V and 1 base from J, the junction kept 1 base outside the gene matches.

The chain links TRBV4-1 to TRBJ2-7; D is unresolved. The CDR3 runs 14 residues. The V gene lost 1 base and the J gene lost 0 bases, with 7 bases spanning the gap. Germline CDR1 reads MGHRA; CDR2 reads YSYEKL. The CDR3, as DNA: TGCGCCAGCAGCCAAGCAGTGAACTCCTACGAGCAGTACTTC. As protein: CASSQAVNSYEQYF.

The chain carries TRBV7-2 and TRBJ2-1; 10 nucleotides align to TRBD1. Trimming removed 5 bases from V and 8 bases from J; junction bases left unmatched: 9. CDR3 length: 15 residues. In germline, CDR1 is SGHTA, CDR2 FQGNSA. CDR3 DNA: TGTGCCAGCAGCCTAGGGACAGGGGATTTCGATGAGCAGTTCTTC. Translation: CASSLGTGDFDEQFF.

This clone has just one count. The chain is built from TRBV10-3 and TRBJ1-5, with unresolved D. The CDR3 runs 15 residues. Trimming removed 0 bases at V and 3 bases at J, with 9 bases between. From germline, CDR1 is ENHRY and CDR2 SYGVKD. The CDR3 here is CAISESVLNNQPQHF. In DNA form, the CDR3 reads TGTGCCATCAGTGAGTCAGTTCTAAACAATCAGCCCCAGCATTTT.

The V gene is TRBV28, the J gene TRBJ1-1; maybe TRBD1 (6 bases). Trimming left V 0 bases short and J 3 bases short, with 14 bases between. The germline gives CDR1 MDHEN, CDR2 SYDVKM. The CDR3 runs to 16 residues. The CDR3 region is CASSLWGTISDTEAFF. CDR3 DNA sequence: TGTGCCAGCAGTTTATGGGGGACAATCTCGGACACTGAAGCTTTCTTT. Filled out from reference TRBV28 and TRBJ1-1, the complete variable domain reads DVKVTQSSRYLVKRTGEKVFLECVQDMDHENMFWYRQDPGLGLRLIYFSYDVKMKEKGDIPEGYSVSREKKERFSLILESASTNQTSMYLCASSLWGTISDTEAFFGQGTRLTVV.

V and J are TRBV7-2 and TRBJ1-1; D gene uncertain. This CDR3 is built from 14 residues. The V and J ends lost 3 bases and 0 bases respectively, with 8 bases between them. Germline-derived CDR1 and CDR2 are SGHTA and FQGNSA. CDR3 bases: TGTGCCAGCAGCTTTACCGCTATGAACACTGAAGCTTTCTTT. It codes for CASSFTAMNTEAFF.